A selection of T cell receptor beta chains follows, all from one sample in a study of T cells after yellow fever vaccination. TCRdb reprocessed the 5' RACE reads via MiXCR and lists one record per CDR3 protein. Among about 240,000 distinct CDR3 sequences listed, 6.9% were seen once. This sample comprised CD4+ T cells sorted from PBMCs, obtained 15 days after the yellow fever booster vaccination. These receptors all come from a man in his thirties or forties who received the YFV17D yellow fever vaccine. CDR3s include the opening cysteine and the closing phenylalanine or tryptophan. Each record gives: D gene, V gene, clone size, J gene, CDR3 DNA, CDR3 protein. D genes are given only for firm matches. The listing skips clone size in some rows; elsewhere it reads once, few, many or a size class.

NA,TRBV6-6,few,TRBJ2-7,TGTGCCAGCACCGGGAATAACTACGAGCAGTACTTC,CASTGNNYEQYF
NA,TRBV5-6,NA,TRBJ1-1,TGTGCCAGCAGCTTGTCGGGGGCATACACTGAAGCTTTCTTT,CASSLSGAYTEAFF
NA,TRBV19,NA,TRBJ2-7,TGTGCCAGTAGTACCAACCCGGGCCGGAGGGGCGAGCAGTACTTC,CASSTNPGRRGEQYF
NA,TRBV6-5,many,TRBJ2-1,TGTGCCAGCAGTCCCCCGTCTGATAAGCAGTTCTTC,CASSPPSDKQFF
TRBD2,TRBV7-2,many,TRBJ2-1,TGTGCCACCTCAGGAGGAGCGGGAGGTGAATCCTACAATGAGCAGTTCTTC,CATSGGAGGESYNEQFF
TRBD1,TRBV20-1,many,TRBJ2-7,TGCAGTGCTAGAAAAGGACAGGCTTCCTACGAGCAGTACTTC,CSARKGQASYEQYF
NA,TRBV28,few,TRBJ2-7,TGTGCCAGCAGTAACGCGGGGACTCCGGGCTCCTACGAGCAGTACTTC,CASSNAGTPGSYEQYF
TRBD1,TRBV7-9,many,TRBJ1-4,TGTGCCAGCAGCTCTGAGGACAGGGAAAAACTGTTTTTT,CASSSEDREKLFF
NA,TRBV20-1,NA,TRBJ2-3,TGCAGTGCTAGAGGAACTAGCAGACCTAGCACAGATACGCAGTATTTT,CSARGTSRPSTDTQYF
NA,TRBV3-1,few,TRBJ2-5,TGTGCCAGCAGCCAAGGGGTTCCAGAGACCCAGTACTTC,CASSQGVPETQYF
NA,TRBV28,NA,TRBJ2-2,TGTGCCAGCAGTTTAGGGGGGACGACGAACACCGGGGAGCTGTTTTTT,CASSLGGTTNTGELFF
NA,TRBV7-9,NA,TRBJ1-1,TGTGCCAGCAGCTTAGATGAGGGGAGAAGAACTGAAGCTTTCTTT,CASSLDEGRRTEAFF
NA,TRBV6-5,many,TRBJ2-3,TGTGCCAGCAGTTACCGTGGCAGGGGCGGGAGTGTCACAGATACGCAGTATTTT,CASSYRGRGGSVTDTQYF
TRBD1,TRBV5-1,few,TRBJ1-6,TGCGCCAGCAGTCGAGATGGGGACAGTTATAATTCACCCCTCCACTTT,CASSRDGDSYNSPLHF
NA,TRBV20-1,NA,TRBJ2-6,TGCAGTGCTAGGTCAGTTAGGTCTGGGGCCAACGTCCTGACTTTC,CSARSVRSGANVLTF
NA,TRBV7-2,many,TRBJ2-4,TGTGCCAGCAGCAAGGCCAAAAACATTCAGTACTTC,CASSKAKNIQYF
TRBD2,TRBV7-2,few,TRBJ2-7,TGTGCCAGCAGTATAATAGCGGGCCCCCAGCAGTACTTC,CASSIIAGPQQYF
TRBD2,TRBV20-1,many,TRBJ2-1,TGCAGTGCTGAGGGTCGCGGGAGCTCCTACAATGAGCAGTTCTTC,CSAEGRGSSYNEQFF
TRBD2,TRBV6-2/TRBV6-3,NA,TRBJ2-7,TGTGCCAGCAGTAGACTAGCGGCAACCTACGAGCAGTACTTC,CASSRLAATYEQYF
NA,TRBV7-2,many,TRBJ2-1,TGTGCCAGCAGCCCCCTCGGCGGACCTTACAATGAGCAGTTCTTC,CASSPLGGPYNEQFF
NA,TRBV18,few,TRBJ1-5,TGTGCCAGCTCAGAGACACAGGATCAGCCCCAGCATTTT,CASSETQDQPQHF
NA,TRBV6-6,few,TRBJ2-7,TGTGCCAGCAGTTTGGGGAGACTCTACGAGCAGTACTTC,CASSLGRLYEQYF
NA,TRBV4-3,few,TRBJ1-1,TGCGCCAGCAGCCCGAGTCGGAGGACTGAAGCTTTCTTT,CASSPSRRTEAFF
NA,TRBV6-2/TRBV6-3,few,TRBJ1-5,TGTGCCAGTACCCGGGGCAGTCAGCCCCAGCATTTT,CASTRGSQPQHF
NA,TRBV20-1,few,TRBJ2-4,TGCAGTGCTAGGGGCAAAAACATTCAGTACTTC,CSARGKNIQYF
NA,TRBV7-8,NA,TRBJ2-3,TGTGCCAGCAGCCTACACCCAACGGGGAGCACAGATACGCAGTATTTT,CASSLHPTGSTDTQYF
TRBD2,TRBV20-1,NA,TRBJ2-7,TGCAGTGCTAAAAGCGGGACTAACTACGAGCAGTACTTC,CSAKSGTNYEQYF
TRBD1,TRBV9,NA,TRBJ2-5,TGTGCCAGCAGCCTTAGGACAGGGGGGGAGACCCAGTACTTC,CASSLRTGGETQYF
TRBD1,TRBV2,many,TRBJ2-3,TGTGCCAGCAGGCGGGACAGGGCAGGTCGCGATACGCAGTATTTT,CASRRDRAGRDTQYF
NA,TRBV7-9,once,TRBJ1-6,TGTGCCAGCAGCTATTGGACAGATTCACCCCTCCACTTT,CASSYWTDSPLHF
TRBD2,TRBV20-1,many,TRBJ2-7,TGCAGTACCCTGGCGGCGGGAGGCCCTTACGAGCAGTACTTC,CSTLAAGGPYEQYF
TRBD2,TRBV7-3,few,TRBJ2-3,TGTGCCAGCAGCTTAACTTTCGCGGGAGATGGCACAGATACGCAGTATTTT,CASSLTFAGDGTDTQYF
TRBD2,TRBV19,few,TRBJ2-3,TGTGCCAGTATTTGGCTAGCGGGAGTTATAGATACGCAGTATTTT,CASIWLAGVIDTQYF
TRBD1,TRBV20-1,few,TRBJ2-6,TGCAGTGCTTCGGGACAGGGCAACTCTGGGGCCAACGTCCTGACTTTC,CSASGQGNSGANVLTF
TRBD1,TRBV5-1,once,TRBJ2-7,TGCGCCAGCAGCAAGACAGGGGGAAACTCCTACGAGCAGTACTTC,CASSKTGGNSYEQYF
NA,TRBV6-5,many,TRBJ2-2,TGTGCCAGCAGTTTTGATCTCTGGAACACCGGGGAGCTGTTTTTT,CASSFDLWNTGELFF
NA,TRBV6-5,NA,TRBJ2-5,TGTGCCAGCAGATCCAATCGTGGCCAGTACTTC,CASRSNRGQYF
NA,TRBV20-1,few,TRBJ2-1,TGCAGTGCTAGAGATTTAAGGACTCAGGACGAGCAGTTCTTC,CSARDLRTQDEQFF
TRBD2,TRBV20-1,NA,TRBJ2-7,TGCAGTGCTAGCGACGGGGGTAGCGGGAGTTACGAGCAGTACTTC,CSASDGGSGSYEQYF
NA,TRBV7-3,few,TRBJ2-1,TGTGCCAGCAGCTTAACGTCGGGTGAGAGCTCCTACAATGAGCAGTTCTTC,CASSLTSGESSYNEQFF